This T cell receptor beta chain was sequenced in a study of T cell changes during pregnancy in multiple sclerosis. This CDR3 has 13 amino acids. The germline CDR1 and CDR2 sequences are SGHVS and FQNEAQ. Losses at the gene ends were 2 bases for V and 8 bases for J; bases not matched to a gene: 4. Here immunoSEQ multiplex PCR was the method, and the copy in TCRdb shows in-frame clones only, minus some. The repertoire holds some 28,000 clones, around 88% seen once, with roughly 3.7% in the top ten. This sequence was found in a female donor in good health, enrolled as a control in a pregnancy study. The input for sequencing was CD4+ T cells from peripheral blood mononuclear cells, taken in the first trimester of pregnancy. This chain joins TRBV7-8 and TRBJ1-2, with 8 bases lining up with TRBD1. The CDR3 DNA sequence: TGTGCCAGCAGCTTATCAGGGGGCTGGGGCTACACCTTC. As protein: CASSLSGGWGYTF.